These 17 T cell receptor beta chains share one sample of origin, sequenced in a study of T cell repertoires in cytomegalovirus infection. For these TCRs, the target antigens are not known. MiXCR, applied by TCRdb to the reads, yields one record per CDR3 protein. The table has more than 250,000 distinct CDR3 sequences, just under 25% seen once. Sequencing was performed on cultured PBMCs, taken from culture after CMV antigen stimulation. The receptors were sampled from a human donor in good health (CMV status not recorded). Some clones in this sample may be carry-over from other donors' samples.

This clonotype was observed a handful of times. The rearrangement links TRBV20-1 to TRBJ1-5; the D gene is possibly TRBD1 (5 bases). Per the germline V gene, CDR1 is DFQATT and CDR2 is SNEGSKA (reference sequence). The CDR3 contains 14 residues. Trimming removed 6 bases from V and 3 bases from J, with 15 bases in between. The chain's CDR3 is CSAIPRGINQPQHF. For the CDR3, the DNA is TGCAGTGCGATTCCACGGGGGATCAATCAGCCCCAGCATTTT.

This clonotype was detected only a few times. The chain links TRBV25-1 to TRBJ2-5; D is undetermined. Germline assignment: CDR1 MGHDK and CDR2 SYGVNS. This CDR3 is 11 amino acids long. The germline V and J ends were trimmed by 4 bases and 5 bases, with 5 bases remaining between them. The CDR3 DNA follows: TGTGCCAGCAGTGGGTACGAGACCCAGTACTTC. Encoded protein: CASSGYETQYF.

The chain carries TRBV18 and TRBJ1-5, with D hard to call. The CDR3 sequence is 14 residues long. V shed 3 bases and J shed 1 base, with 7 bases lying between them. Germline CDR1 reads KGHSH; CDR2 reads LQKENI. The CDR3 DNA follows: TGTGCCAGCTCACCGGAGGTGAGCAATCAGCCCCAGCATTTT. Protein sequence: CASSPEVSNQPQHF.

This chain connects TRBV24-1 to TRBJ2-5; 7 bases map to TRBD1. The CDR3 loop spans 16 amino acids. V shed 4 bases and J 5 bases; nucleotides not matched to a gene: 12. Germline values: CDR1 KGHDR, CDR2 SFDVKD. CDR3 bases: TGTGCCACCAGTGACCGCCGACAGGGAAGACGGGAGACCCAGTACTTC. Translating gives CATSDRRQGRRETQYF.

This chain connects TRBV19 to TRBJ1-1; D unresolved. There are 13 residues in the CDR3. Germline V gene sequence: CDR1 LNHDA, CDR2 SQIVND (reference sequence). Trimming left V 3 bases short and J 0 bases short, with 5 bases between. The CDR3 DNA reads as TGTGCCAGTAGTATTGGGATGAACACTGAAGCTTTCTTT. This encodes CASSIGMNTEAFF.

This clonotype was counted many times. The CDR3, as DNA: TGTGCCAGCAGCCCCCGCACAGATACGCAGTATTTT. Translated: CASSPRTDTQYF. The J gene is TRBJ2-3, the V gene TRBV7-2; no clear D gene. Germline V CDR1 and CDR2: SGHTA, FQGNSA. The V and J ends lost 5 bases and 1 base respectively, with 4 bases between them. This CDR3 contains 12 residues.

This clonotype was seen just once. The chain recombines TRBV19 with TRBJ1-2, with D possibly matching TRBD1 (5 bases). Germline V gene data show CDR1 as LNHDA and CDR2 as SQIVND (reference sequence). This CDR3 is built from 13 residues. Trimming took 8 bases from V and 8 from J, leaving 18 bases between them. In nucleotides, the CDR3 is TGTGCCAGTGGACGTGGGCAGGGTGAAGGCTACACCTTC. Translating gives CASGRGQGEGYTF.

This clonotype was seen only a few times. The genes are TRBV12-3 or TRBV12-4 and TRBJ1-2; unclear D gene. V shed 7 bases and J shed 4 bases, with 13 bases lying between them. The CDR3 is made up of 13 amino acids. In nucleotides, the CDR3 is TGTGCCAGCACTCCGCGGGTATCCTATGGCTACACCTTC. It is translated as CASTPRVSYGYTF.

This clonotype was detected once. This chain joins TRBV25-1 and TRBJ2-5; 7 nucleotides agree with TRBD1. V trimming: 0 bases; J trimming: 5 bases; junction bases outside the gene matches: 6. Germline assignment: CDR1 MGHDK and CDR2 SYGVNS. The CDR3 sequence is 15 residues long. CDR3 nucleotides: TGTGCCAGCAGTGAATATGAGGGGGCGGCGGAGACCCAGTACTTC. The encoded protein is CASSEYEGAAETQYF.

This clonotype appeared a few times. The CDR3 region has the DNA TGTGCCAGCTCACCTCCGCCGCGGAACGAGCAGTACTTC. Its protein product is CASSPPPRNEQYF. This rearrangement joins TRBV18 to TRBJ2-7; D call uncertain. Germline lookup yields CDR1 KGHSH and CDR2 LQKENI. With 3 bases removed from V and 5 bases from J, the gap between germline ends came to 11 bases. The CDR3 has 13 amino acids.

This clonotype was seen a few times. V is TRBV24-1 and J is TRBJ2-1, with unresolved D. The germline V gene has CDR1 KGHDR and CDR2 SFDVKD. V lost 4 bases, J lost 5 bases, and 23 bases lay in between. This CDR3 is built from 18 residues. CDR3 loop: CATSESDAFISGDNEQFF. CDR3 bases: TGTGCCACCAGTGAAAGTGACGCCTTTATCTCCGGAGACAATGAGCAGTTCTTC.

The CDR3 DNA reads as TGTGCCAGCGGGACAGGTCTCGGGCTGTTTTTT. Protein product: CASGTGLGLFF. V is TRBV12-3 or TRBV12-4 and J is TRBJ1-4, with 8 bases fitting TRBD1. The CDR3 is 11 amino acids. V was clipped by 8 bases and J by 14 bases; unmatched bases: 7.

The chain carries TRBV19 and TRBJ2-2; TRBD2 aligns across 14 bases. The CDR3 loop spans 18 amino acids. CDR1 and CDR2 from the germline V gene are LNHDA and SQIVND (reference sequence). V shed 3 bases and J 1 base; nucleotides not matched to a gene: 4. In DNA, the CDR3 is TGTGCCAGTAGTATCGGGACTAGCGGGAGCGTGAACACCGGGGAGCTGTTTTTT. Translating gives CASSIGTSGSVNTGELFF.

J is TRBJ1-2 and V is TRBV6-2 or TRBV6-3, with D perhaps matching TRBD1 (6 bases). V was trimmed by 6 bases and J by 5 bases, leaving 19 bases between them. CDR1 is MNHEY, CDR2 SVGEGT, per germline. The CDR3 is made up of 15 amino acids. The CDR3 loop is CASSSGQPLRYGYTF. The CDR3 DNA sequence: TGTGCCAGCAGCTCCGGACAGCCCCTTCGGTATGGCTACACCTTC.

This chain joins TRBV12-3 or TRBV12-4 and TRBJ2-3, with 7 bases lining up with TRBD2. The CDR3 has 15 amino acids. The junction had 3 bases not matched to a gene; V was cut back by 2 bases and J by 1 base. The CDR3 is CASSLREGRTDTQYF. As DNA, the CDR3 is TGTGCCAGCAGTTTAAGGGAGGGTCGCACAGATACGCAGTATTTT.

This clonotype was counted only a few times. The chain employs TRBV12-3 or TRBV12-4 and TRBJ1-5, with D maybe TRBD1 (5 bases). V was cut by 7 bases and J by 3 bases, with 13 bases left in between. This CDR3 spans 14 amino acids. CDR3 coding DNA: TGTGCCAGCACCCCCCAAGGGGACAATCAGCCCCAGCATTTT. This translates into CASTPQGDNQPQHF.

This clonotype was counted between two and nine times. V and J are TRBV18 and TRBJ1-1, with TRBD1 identical over 9 bases. CDR1 and CDR2 (germline): KGHSH, LQKENI. V was clipped by 8 bases and J by 8 bases; unmatched bases: 3. The CDR3 runs 11 residues. The CDR3 sequence: CASHGTGEAFF. The CDR3 DNA sequence: TGTGCCAGCCATGGGACAGGGGAAGCTTTCTTT.